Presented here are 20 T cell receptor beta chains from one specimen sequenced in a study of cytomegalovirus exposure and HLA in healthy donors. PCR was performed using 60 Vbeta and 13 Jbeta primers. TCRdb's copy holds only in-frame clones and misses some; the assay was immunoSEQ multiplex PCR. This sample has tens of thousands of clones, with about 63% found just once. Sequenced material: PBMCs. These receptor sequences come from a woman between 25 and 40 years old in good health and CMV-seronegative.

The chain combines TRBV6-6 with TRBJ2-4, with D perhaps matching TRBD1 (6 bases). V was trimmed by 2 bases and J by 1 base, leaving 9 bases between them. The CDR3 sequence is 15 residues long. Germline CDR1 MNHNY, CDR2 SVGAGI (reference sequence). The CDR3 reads CASSYPQGAKNIQYF. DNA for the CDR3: TGTGCCAGCAGTTACCCCCAGGGGGCCAAAAACATTCAGTACTTC.

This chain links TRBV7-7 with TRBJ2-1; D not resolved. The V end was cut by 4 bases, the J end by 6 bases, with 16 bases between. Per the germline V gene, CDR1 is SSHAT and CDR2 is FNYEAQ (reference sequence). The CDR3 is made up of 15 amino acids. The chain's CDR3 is CASSSTFGRGNEQFF. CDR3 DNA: TGTGCCAGCAGCTCCACTTTTGGTCGCGGCAATGAGCAGTTCTTC.

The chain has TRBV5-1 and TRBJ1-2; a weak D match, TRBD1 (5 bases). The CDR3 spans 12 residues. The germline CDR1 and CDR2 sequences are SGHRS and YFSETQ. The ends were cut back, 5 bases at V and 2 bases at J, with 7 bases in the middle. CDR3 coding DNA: TGCGCCAGCAGTCCAGGGAACTATGGCTACACCTTC. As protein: CASSPGNYGYTF.

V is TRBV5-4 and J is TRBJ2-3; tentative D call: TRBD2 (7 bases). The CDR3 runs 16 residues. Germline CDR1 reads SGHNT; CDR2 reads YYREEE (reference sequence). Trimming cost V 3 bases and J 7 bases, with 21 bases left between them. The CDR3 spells CASSSLGGGGPNTQYF. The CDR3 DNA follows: TGTGCCAGCAGCTCCCTCGGGGGCGGGGGACCAAATACGCAGTATTTT.

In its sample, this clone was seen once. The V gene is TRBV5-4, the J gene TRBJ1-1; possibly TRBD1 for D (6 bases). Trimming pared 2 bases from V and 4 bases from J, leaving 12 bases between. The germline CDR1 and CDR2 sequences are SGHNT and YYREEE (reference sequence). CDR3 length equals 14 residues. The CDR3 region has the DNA TGTGCCAGCAGCTTTCGGGACATATTCACTGAAGCTTTCTTT. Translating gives CASSFRDIFTEAFF. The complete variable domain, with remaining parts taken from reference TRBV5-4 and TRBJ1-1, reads ETGVTQSPTHLIKTRGQQVTLRCSSQSGHNTVSWYQQALGQGPQFIFQYYREEENGRGNFPPRFSGLQFPNYSSELNVNALELDDSALYLCASSFRDIFTEAFFGQGTRLTVV.

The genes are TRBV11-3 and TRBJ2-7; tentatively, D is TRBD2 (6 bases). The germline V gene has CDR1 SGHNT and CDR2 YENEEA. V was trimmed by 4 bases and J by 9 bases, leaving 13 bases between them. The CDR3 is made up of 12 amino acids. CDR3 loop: CASSSGDGRQYF. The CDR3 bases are TGTGCCAGCAGCTCGGGGGACGGAAGGCAGTACTTC.

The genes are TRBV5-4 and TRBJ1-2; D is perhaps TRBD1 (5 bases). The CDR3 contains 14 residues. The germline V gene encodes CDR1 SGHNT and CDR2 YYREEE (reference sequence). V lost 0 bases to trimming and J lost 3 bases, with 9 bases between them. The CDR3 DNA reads TGTGCCAGCAGCTTGGCCGGGACTTACTATGGCTACACCTTC. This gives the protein CASSLAGTYYGYTF.

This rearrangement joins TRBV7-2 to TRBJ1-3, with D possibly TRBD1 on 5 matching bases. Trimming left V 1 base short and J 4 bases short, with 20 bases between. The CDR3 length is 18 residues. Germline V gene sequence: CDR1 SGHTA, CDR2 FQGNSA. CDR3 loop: CASSLEVRAGRKGNTIYF. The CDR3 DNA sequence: TGTGCCAGCAGCTTAGAGGTTAGGGCAGGGCGTAAAGGAAACACCATATATTTT.

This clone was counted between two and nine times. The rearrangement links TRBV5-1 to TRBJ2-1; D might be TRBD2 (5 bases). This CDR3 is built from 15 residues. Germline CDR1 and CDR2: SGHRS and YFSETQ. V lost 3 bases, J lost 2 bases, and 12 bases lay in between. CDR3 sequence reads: CASSYAAGTYNEQFF. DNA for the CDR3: TGCGCCAGCAGCTACGCCGCCGGGACCTACAATGAGCAGTTCTTC.

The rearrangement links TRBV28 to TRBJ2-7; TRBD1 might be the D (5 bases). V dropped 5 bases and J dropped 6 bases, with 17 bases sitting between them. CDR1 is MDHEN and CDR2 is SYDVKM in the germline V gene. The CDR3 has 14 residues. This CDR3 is CASSPISRVTEQYF. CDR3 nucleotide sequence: TGTGCCAGCAGTCCCATTTCCAGGGTTACCGAGCAGTACTTC.

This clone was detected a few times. The CDR3 DNA reads TGTGCCAGCAGCTTTGACAGCGCGGGCTACACCTTC. Amino acids: CASSFDSAGYTF. This rearrangement joins TRBV5-4 to TRBJ1-2, with a tentative D call TRBD1 (5 bases). Germline CDR1 and CDR2: SGHNT and YYREEE (reference sequence). V lost 2 bases to trimming and J lost 8 bases, with 10 bases between them. The CDR3 sequence is 12 residues long.

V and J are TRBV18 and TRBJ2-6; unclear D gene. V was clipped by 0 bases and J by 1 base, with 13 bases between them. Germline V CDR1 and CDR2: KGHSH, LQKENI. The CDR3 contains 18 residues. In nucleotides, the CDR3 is TGTGCCAGCTCACCACCGTCAATAGTTTCATCTGGGGCCAACGTCCTGACTTTC. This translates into CASSPPSIVSSGANVLTF.

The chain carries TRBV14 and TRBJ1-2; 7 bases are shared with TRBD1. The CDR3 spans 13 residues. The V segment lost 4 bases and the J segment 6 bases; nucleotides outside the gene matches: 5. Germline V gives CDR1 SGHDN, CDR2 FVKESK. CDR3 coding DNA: TGTGCCAGCAGCCCGACAGGGAAGGATGGCTACACCTTC. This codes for CASSPTGKDGYTF.

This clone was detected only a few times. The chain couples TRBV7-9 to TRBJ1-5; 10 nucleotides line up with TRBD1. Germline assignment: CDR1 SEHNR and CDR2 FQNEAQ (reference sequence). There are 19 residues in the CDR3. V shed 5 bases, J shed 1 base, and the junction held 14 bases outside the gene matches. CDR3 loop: CASSVYRDRGVRSNQPQHF. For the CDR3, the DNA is TGTGCCAGCAGCGTATACCGGGACAGGGGCGTGCGGAGCAATCAGCCCCAGCATTTT.

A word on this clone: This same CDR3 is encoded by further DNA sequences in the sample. In DNA form, the CDR3 reads TGTGCCAGCAGTGACACGGGGAGACTTGCGGGAGGTGAACAGTTCTTC. This translates into CASSDTGRLAGGEQFF. The V and J genes are TRBV6-1 and TRBJ2-1, with 8 bases lining up with TRBD2. V lost 3 bases, J lost 13 bases, and 17 bases stayed unmatched. Germline CDR1 and CDR2: MNHNS and SASEGT. The CDR3 sequence is 16 residues long.

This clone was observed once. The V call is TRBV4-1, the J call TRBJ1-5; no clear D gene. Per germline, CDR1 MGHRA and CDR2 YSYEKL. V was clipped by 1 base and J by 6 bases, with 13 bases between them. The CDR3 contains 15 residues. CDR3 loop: CASSQVAGAVQPQHF. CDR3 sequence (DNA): TGCGCCAGCAGCCAAGTAGCGGGTGCTGTTCAGCCCCAGCATTTT.

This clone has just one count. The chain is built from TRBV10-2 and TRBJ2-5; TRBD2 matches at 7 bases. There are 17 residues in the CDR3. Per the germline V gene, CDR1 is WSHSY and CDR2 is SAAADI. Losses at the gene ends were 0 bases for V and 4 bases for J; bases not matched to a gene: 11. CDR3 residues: CASSESSLGAGRETQYF. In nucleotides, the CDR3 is TGCGCCAGCAGTGAGTCATCATTAGGAGCGGGGAGAGAGACCCAGTACTTC.

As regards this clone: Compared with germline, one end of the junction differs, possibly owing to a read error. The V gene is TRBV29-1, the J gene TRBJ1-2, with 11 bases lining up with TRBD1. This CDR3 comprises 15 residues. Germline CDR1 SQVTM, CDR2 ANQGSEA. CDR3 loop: CSVQKGQGAKYGYTF. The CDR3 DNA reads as TGCAGCGTCCAAAAAGGACAGGGGGCTAAATATGGCTACACCTTC.

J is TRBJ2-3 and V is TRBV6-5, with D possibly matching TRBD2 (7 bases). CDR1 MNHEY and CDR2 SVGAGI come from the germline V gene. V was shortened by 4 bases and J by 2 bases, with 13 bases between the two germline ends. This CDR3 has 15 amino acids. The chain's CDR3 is CASSFGGPNTDTQYF. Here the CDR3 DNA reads TGTGCCAGCAGTTTCGGGGGGCCGAACACAGATACGCAGTATTTT.

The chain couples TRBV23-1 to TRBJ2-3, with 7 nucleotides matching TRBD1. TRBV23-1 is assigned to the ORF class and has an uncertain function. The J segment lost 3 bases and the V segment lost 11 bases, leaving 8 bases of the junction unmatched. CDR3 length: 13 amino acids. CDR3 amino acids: CARLTGVTDTQYF. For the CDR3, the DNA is TGCGCCCGACTCACAGGGGTAACAGATACGCAGTATTTT.